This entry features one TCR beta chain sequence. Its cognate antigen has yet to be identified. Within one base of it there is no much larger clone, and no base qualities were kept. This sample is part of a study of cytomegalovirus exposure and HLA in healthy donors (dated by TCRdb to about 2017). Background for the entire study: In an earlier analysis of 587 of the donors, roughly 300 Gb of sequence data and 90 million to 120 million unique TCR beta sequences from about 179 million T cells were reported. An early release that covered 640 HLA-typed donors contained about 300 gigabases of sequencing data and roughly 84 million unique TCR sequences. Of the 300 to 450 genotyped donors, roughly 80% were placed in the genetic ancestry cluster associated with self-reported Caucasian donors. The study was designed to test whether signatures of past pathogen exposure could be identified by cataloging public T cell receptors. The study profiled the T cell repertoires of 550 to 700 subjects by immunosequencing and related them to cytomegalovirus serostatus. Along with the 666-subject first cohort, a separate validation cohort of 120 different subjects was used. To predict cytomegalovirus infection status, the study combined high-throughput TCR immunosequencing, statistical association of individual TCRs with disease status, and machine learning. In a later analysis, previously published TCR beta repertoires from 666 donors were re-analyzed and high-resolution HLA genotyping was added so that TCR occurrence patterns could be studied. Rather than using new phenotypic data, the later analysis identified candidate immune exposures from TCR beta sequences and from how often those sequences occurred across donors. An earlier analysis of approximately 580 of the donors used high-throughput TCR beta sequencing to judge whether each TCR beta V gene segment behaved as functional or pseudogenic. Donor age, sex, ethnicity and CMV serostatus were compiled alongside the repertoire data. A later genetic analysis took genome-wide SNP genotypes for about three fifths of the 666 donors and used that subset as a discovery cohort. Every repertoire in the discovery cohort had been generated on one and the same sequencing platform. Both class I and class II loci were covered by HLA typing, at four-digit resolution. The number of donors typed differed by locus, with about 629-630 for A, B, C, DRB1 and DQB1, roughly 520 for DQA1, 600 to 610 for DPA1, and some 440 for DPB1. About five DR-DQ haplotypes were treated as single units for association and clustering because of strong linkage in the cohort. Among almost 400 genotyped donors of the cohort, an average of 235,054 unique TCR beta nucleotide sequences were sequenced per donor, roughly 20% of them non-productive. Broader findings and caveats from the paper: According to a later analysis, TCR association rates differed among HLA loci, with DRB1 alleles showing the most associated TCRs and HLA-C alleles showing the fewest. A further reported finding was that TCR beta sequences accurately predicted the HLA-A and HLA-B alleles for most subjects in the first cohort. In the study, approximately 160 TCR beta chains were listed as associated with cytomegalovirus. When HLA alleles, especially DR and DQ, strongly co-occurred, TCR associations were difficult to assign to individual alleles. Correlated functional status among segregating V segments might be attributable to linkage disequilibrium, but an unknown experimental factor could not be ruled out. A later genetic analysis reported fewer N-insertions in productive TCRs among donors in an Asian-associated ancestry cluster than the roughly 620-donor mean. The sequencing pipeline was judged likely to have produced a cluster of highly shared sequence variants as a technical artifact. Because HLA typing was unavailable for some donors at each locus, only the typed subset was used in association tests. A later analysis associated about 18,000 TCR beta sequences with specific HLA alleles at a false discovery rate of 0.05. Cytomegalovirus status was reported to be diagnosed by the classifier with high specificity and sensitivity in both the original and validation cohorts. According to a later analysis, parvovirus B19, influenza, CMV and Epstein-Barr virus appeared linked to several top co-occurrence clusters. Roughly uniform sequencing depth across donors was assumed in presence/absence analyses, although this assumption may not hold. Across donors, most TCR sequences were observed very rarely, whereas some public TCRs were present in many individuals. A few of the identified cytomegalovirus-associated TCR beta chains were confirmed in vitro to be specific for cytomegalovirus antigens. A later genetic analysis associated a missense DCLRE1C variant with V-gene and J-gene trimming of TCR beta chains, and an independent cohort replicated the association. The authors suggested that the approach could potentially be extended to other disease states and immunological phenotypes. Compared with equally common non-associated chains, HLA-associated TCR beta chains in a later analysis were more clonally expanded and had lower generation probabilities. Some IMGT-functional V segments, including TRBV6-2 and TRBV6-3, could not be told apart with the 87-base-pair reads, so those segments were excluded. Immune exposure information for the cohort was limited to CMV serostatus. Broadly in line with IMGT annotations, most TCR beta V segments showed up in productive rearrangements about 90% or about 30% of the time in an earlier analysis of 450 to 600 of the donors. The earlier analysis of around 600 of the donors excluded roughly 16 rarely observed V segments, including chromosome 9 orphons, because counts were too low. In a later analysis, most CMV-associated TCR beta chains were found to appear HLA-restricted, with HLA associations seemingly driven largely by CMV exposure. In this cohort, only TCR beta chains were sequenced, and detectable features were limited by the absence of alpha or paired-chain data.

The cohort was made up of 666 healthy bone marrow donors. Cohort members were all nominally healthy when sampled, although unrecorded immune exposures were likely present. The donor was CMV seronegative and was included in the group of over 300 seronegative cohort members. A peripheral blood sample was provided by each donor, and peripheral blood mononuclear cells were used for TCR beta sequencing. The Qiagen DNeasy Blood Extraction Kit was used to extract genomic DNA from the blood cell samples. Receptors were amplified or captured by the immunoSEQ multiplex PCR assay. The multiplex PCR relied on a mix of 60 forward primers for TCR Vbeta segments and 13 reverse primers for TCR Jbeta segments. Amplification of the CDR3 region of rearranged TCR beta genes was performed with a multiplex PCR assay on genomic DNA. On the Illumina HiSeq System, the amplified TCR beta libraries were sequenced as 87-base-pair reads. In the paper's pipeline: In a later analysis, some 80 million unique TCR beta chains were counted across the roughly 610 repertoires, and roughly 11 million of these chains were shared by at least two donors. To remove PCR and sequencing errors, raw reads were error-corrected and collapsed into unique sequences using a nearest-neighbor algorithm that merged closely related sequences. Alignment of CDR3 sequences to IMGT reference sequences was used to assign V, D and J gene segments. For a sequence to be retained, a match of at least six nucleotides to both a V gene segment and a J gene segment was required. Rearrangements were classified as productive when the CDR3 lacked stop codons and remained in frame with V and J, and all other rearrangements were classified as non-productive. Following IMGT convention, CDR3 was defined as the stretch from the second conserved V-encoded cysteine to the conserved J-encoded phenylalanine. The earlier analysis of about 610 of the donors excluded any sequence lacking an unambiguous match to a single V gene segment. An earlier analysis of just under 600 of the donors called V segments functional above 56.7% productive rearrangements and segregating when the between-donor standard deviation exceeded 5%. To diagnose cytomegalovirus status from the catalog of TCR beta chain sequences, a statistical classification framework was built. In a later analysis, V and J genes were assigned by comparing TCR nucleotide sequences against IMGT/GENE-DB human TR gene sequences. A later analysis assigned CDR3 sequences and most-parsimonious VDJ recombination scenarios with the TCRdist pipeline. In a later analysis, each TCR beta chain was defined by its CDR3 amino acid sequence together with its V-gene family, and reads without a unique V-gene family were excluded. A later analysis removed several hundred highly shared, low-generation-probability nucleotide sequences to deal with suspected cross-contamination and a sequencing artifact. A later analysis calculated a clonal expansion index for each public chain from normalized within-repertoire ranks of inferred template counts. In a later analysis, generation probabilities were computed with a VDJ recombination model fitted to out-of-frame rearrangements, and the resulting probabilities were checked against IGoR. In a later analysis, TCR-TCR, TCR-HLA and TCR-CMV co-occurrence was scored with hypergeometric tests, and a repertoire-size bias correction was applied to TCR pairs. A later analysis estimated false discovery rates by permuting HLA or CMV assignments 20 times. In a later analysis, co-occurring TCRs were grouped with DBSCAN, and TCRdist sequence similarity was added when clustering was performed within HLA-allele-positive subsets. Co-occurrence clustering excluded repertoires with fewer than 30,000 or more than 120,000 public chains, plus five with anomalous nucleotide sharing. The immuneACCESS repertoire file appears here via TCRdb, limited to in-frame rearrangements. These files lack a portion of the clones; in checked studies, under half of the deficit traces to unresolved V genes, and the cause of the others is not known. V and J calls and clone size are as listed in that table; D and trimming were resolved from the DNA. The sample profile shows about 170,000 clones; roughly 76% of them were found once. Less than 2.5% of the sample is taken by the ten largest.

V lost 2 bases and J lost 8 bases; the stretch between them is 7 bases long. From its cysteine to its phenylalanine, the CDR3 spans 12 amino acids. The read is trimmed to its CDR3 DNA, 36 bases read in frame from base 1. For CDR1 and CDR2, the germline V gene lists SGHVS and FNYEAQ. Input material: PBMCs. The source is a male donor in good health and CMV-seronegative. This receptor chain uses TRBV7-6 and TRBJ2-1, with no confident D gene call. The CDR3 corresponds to CASSLLGDEQFF. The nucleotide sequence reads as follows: TGTGCCAGCAGCTTACTGGGCGATGAGCAGTTCTTC.